The next 8 T cell receptor beta chains were all read from a single sample in a study of T cells in Graves' hyperthyroidism and ophthalmopathy. TCR beta CDR3 region amplification was performed from RNA transcripts. The HTBI set primed first-round TCR CDR3 RT-PCR. TCRdb itself ran the multiplex PCR reads through MiXCR, one entry per CDR3 protein. The table has approximately 620,000 distinct CDR3 sequences, around 15% seen once; the top ten hold around 3.5%. The sequenced sample consisted of blood. The origin of the receptors is a woman aged 35 to 49 with Graves' ophthalmopathy.

The V call is TRBV2, the J call TRBJ1-3; the D is unclear. V was shortened by 10 bases and J by 0 bases, with 16 bases between the two germline ends. Germline V gene sequence: CDR1 SNHLY, CDR2 FYNNEI. This CDR3 spans 15 amino acids. The CDR3 DNA follows: TGTGCCACCCGGCCAGACCCTATCTCTGGAAACACCATATATTTT. This gives the protein CATRPDPISGNTIYF.

The chain has TRBV13 and TRBJ2-7; D could derive from TRBD1 or TRBD2 (6 bases each). The ends were cut back, 7 bases at V and 2 bases at J, with 15 bases in the middle. The V gene's germline CDR1 is PRHDT and CDR2 FYEKMQ (reference sequence). The CDR3 has 14 amino acids. CDR3 sequence reads: CASTQRGVTYEQYF. For the CDR3, the DNA is TGTGCCAGCACCCAAAGGGGGGTTACCTACGAGCAGTACTTC.

Turning to this clonotype: A much larger clonotype is one base distant, so this may be a read error. This sequence joins TRBV20-1 and TRBJ2-7, with D unresolved. CDR3 length equals 14 residues. Germline values: CDR1 DFQATT, CDR2 SNEGSKA (reference sequence). Trimming stripped 6 bases from V and 1 base from J, with 16 bases between. The CDR3 loop reads CSASPIPGSYEQYF. The CDR3 bases are TGCAGTGCATCACCGATCCCCGGGTCCTACGAGCAGTACTTC.

There are many counts of this clonotype. The DNA of the CDR3 is TGTGCCAGCAGCTTTAGAGCCCCCCTTTCCCGCACAGATACGCAGTATTTT. Its protein is CASSFRAPLSRTDTQYF. The J gene is TRBJ2-3, the V gene TRBV11-2, with D uncertain. CDR3 size: 17 residues. Germline V CDR1 and CDR2: SGHAT, FQNNGV. V was trimmed by 3 bases and J by 1 base, leaving 17 bases between them.

This clonotype was detected ten times or more. This sequence joins TRBV7-3 and TRBJ1-1; D gene ambiguous. The germline V and J ends were trimmed by 2 bases and 5 bases, with 12 bases remaining between them. The germline V gene encodes CDR1 SGHTA and CDR2 FQGTGA. The CDR3 covers 14 residues. The CDR3 DNA sequence: TGTGCCAGCAGCTTAGAGGCGGAGAGGACTGAAGCTTTCTTT. Translated: CASSLEAERTEAFF.

The CDR3 is CASSPRTAEETQYF. CDR3 nucleotides: TGTGCCAGCAGCCCAAGGACAGCTGAAGAGACCCAGTACTTC. The gene calls are TRBV6-1 and TRBJ2-5, with D possibly matching TRBD1 (6 bases). V dropped 6 bases and J dropped 3 bases, with 14 bases sitting between them. The CDR3 is made up of 14 amino acids. In germline, CDR1 is MNHNS, CDR2 SASEGT.

The chain combines TRBV7-9 with TRBJ2-1; TRBD2 matches 14 bases. The CDR3 runs to 20 residues. Germline V CDR1 and CDR2: SEHNR, FQNEAQ (reference sequence). V lost 11 bases, J lost 1 base, and 19 bases stayed unmatched. This chain's CDR3 is CAGSLGGEGLAGGSYNEQFF. The CDR3 coding sequence is TGTGCCGGTAGCTTAGGAGGCGAAGGACTAGCGGGAGGATCCTACAATGAGCAGTTCTTC.

In this sample, this clonotype turned up a few times. This chain joins TRBV2 and TRBJ1-5; no clear D. The V gene's germline CDR1 is SNHLY and CDR2 FYNNEI. CDR3 length equals 15 residues. V was cut by 6 bases and J by 3 bases, with 15 bases left in between. The CDR3 DNA follows: TGTGCCAGCAGATTTGGGGTCGCAATCAATCAGCCCCAGCATTTT. It yields the protein CASRFGVAINQPQHF.